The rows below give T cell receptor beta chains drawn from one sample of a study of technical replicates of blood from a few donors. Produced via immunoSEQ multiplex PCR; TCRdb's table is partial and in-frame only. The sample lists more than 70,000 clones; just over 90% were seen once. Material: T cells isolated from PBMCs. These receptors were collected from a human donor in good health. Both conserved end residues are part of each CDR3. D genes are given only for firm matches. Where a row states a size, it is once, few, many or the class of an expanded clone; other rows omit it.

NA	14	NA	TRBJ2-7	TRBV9	TGTGCCAGCAGCCCCGGGGGGCTTTTATACGAGCAGTACTTC	CASSPGGLLYEQYF
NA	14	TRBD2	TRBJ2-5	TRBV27	TGTGCCAGCAGTTTTAGCGGGTTCCAAGAGACCCAGTACTTC	CASSFSGFQETQYF
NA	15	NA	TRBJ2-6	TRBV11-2	TGTGCCAGCGGCCTTAGGGGCTCTGGGGCCAACGTCCTGACTTTC	CASGLRGSGANVLTF
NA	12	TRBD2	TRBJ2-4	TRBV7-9	TGTGCCAGCAGCACCGGGGGGGCAATTCAGTACTTC	CASSTGGAIQYF
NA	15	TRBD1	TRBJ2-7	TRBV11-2	TGTGCCAGCCGCTCGGCGGGACAGGGTTCCTACGAGCAGTACTTC	CASRSAGQGSYEQYF
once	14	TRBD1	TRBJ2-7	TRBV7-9	TGTGCCAGCAGCCAGGACAGGGATACCTACGAGCAGTACTTC	CASSQDRDTYEQYF
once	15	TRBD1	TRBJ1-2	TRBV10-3	TGTGCCATCAGTGAGTCGGGGCAGGGGGTCTATGGCTACACCTTC	CAISESGQGVYGYTF
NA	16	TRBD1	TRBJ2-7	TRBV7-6	TGTGCCAGCAGCTTACAAACCGGGACAGGGGCCTACGAGCAGTACTTC	CASSLQTGTGAYEQYF
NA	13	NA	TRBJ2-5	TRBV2	TGTGCCAGCAGTGGAGGTCGACAAGAGACCCAGTACTTC	CASSGGRQETQYF
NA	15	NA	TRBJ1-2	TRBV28	TGTGCCAGCAGCCGACAGGAAGTTATCCCCTATGGCTACACCTTC	CASSRQEVIPYGYTF
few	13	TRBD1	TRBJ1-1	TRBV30	TGTGCCTGGAGGGGACAGCCGAACACTGAAGCTTTCTTT	CAWRGQPNTEAFF
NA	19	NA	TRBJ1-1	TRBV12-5	TGTGCTAGTGGTTTGGTACTGGGTGGGGTAGGGGCCAGGGAAACTGAAGCTTTCTTT	CASGLVLGGVGARETEAFF
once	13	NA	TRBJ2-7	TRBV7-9	TGTGCCAGCAGCTTAGACAGCTCCTACGAGCAGTACTTC	CASSLDSSYEQYF
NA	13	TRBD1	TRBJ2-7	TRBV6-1	TGTGCCAGCAGTGGGGGACAGTCCTACGAGCAGTACTTC	CASSGGQSYEQYF
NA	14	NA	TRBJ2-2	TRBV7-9	TGTGCCAGCAGCCGCTTCGGACAGACCGGGGAGCTGTTTTTT	CASSRFGQTGELFF
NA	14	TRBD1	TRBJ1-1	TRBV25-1	TGTGCCAGCAGTGCTGCAGGGGGTCGCACTGAAGCTTTCTTT	CASSAAGGRTEAFF
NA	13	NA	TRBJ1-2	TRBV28	TGTGCCAGCAGTTTATGGGGGGCAGTTGGCTACACCTTC	CASSLWGAVGYTF
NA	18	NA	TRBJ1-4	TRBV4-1	TGCGCCAGCAGCCCCGGGATAACCAGAGGTGCAACTAATGAAAAACTGTTTTTT	CASSPGITRGATNEKLFF
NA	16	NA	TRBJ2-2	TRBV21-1	TGTGCCAGCAGCACAAGAGGGAGTGGAACGGCCGGGGAGCTGTTTTTT	CASSTRGSGTAGELFF
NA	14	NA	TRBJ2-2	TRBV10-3	TGTGCCATCAGTGCGAAAGAGGTTACTGGGGAGCTGTTTTTT	CAISAKEVTGELFF
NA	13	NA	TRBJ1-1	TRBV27	TGTGCCAGCAGTTCCCCCCACGAGGGTGAAGCTTTCTTT	CASSSPHEGEAFF
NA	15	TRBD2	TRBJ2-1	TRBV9	TGTGCCAGCAGCCAAGGGCTAGCGGGGTACAATGAGCAGTTCTTC	CASSQGLAGYNEQFF
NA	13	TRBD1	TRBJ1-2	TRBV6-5	TGTGCCAGCAGGCAGACAGGGGTATATGGCTACACCTTC	CASRQTGVYGYTF
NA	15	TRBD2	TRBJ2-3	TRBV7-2	TGTGCCAGCAGCTCCGTGGCGGGAGCGCTAGATACGCAGTATTTT	CASSSVAGALDTQYF
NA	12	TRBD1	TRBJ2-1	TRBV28	TGTGCCAGCTGGGACAGTATGAATGAGCAGTTCTTC	CASWDSMNEQFF
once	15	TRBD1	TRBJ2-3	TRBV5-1	TGCGCCAGCAGCCCTTGGACAGGACGCACAGATACGCAGTATTTT	CASSPWTGRTDTQYF
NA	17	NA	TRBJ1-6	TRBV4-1	TGCGCCAGCAGCCCCTACCCCCAGCGTCAGCTTAATTCACCCCTCCACTTT	CASSPYPQRQLNSPLHF
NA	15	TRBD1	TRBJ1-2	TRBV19	TGTGCCAGTAGTTCGGGGACAGGAGCTAACTATGGCTACACCTTC	CASSSGTGANYGYTF
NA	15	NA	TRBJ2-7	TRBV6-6	TGTGCCAGCGGACAATTGCCGGGCCATCCTACGGAGCAGTACTTC	CASGQLPGHPTEQYF
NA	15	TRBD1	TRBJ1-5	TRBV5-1	TGCGCCAGCAGCTCCGGGACAGATAGCAATCAGCCCCAGCATTTT	CASSSGTDSNQPQHF
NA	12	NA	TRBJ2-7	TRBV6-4	TGTGCCAGCAGTGACACAGGATACGAGCAGTACTTC	CASSDTGYEQYF
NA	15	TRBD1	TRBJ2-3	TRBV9	TGTGCCAGCAGCGCCACCGGGACAGGGGGAGATACGCAGTATTTT	CASSATGTGGDTQYF
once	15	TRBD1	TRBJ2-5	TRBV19	TGTGCCAGTAGCACCCGGGGACAGTCCCAAGAGACCCAGTACTTC	CASSTRGQSQETQYF
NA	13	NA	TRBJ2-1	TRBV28	TGTGCCAGCAGTTTTAGTCGCGCGAATGAGCAGTTCTTC	CASSFSRANEQFF
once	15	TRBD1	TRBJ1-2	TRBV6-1	TGTGCCAGCAGTGAAGGTGCAGGGGGCAACTATGGCTACACCTTC	CASSEGAGGNYGYTF
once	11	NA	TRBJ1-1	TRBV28	TGTGCCAGCGCGGGGAGCACTGAAGCTTTCTTT	CASAGSTEAFF